The 11 T cell receptor beta chains below all came from one sample that was sequenced in a study of TET2 disruption in CD19-targeted CAR T cells. The antigens of these receptors remain unknown. Method: immunoSEQ multiplex PCR; TCRdb's copy keeps in-frame clones and lacks some. Recorded here are fewer than 2,500 clones; the top ten clones represent 16%. Treatment given: autologous CTL019 cells: CD19 CAR with 4-1BB and CD3 zeta domains. The sample here was CD8+ T cells sorted from cultured blood T cells, taken for CD19 CAR T cell therapy. The receptors were sampled from a man between 65 and 85 years old with chronic lymphocytic leukemia.

Concerning this clone: The read finishes 3 residues shy of the CDR3 end, and the germline J gene is used to complete it. The chain carries TRBV7-9 and TRBJ1-2; D is possibly TRBD1 (5 bases). The CDR3 runs to 13 residues. Germline CDR1 SEHNR, CDR2 FQNEAQ (reference sequence). CDR3 protein: CATETSGGNDYTF. CDR3 bases read: TGTGCCACCGAAACTAGCGGGGGTAATGAC.

According to its frequency, this clone is medium-sized. CDR3 DNA (partial): TGCGCCAGCAGCTTGGAGGCAGGGGGCGCCTTTGGGGCCAACGTC. This encodes CASSLEAGGAFGANV. The full CDR3 is CASSLEAGGAFGANVLTF. V is TRBV5-1 and J is TRBJ2-6; 8 bases agree with TRBD1. The CDR3 goes on 3 residues after the read ends, and that part is filled in from the germline J gene. In germline, CDR1 is SGHRS, CDR2 YFSETQ. The CDR3 covers 18 residues. Trimming took 0 bases from V and 3 from J; bases not matched to a gene: 8. Looking up the rest from reference TRBV5-1 and TRBJ2-6 gives the full variable domain: KAGVTQTPRYLIKTRGQQVTLSCSPISGHRSVSWYQQTPGQGLQFLFEYFSETQRNKGNFPGRFSGRQFSNSRSEMNVSTLELGDSALYLCASSLEAGGAFGANVLTFGAGSRLTVL.

Its frequency marks this clone as medium-sized. The CDR3 end falls 3 residues outside the read, so it is completed with the germline J gene. This chain joins TRBV7-8 and TRBJ2-7, with TRBD1 as a possible D gene (7 bases). CDR3 length equals 15 residues. Germline-derived CDR1 and CDR2 are SGHVS and FQNEAQ. The V end lost 5 bases, the J end lost 1 base, and 15 bases lay between the germline ends. CDR3 sequence reads: CASSGGDSGSYEQYF. Partial CDR3 DNA: TGTGCCAGCAGCGGAGGGGACAGTGGTTCCTACGAG.

This clone is medium-sized by frequency. The observed sequence ends 3 residues before the CDR3 terminus, with the missing tail filled in from the germline J gene. This rearrangement joins TRBV20-1 to TRBJ2-2, with D perhaps matching TRBD1 (5 bases). Germline lookup yields CDR1 DFQATT and CDR2 SNEGSKA (reference sequence). This CDR3 region has 17 residues. V lost 0 bases and J lost 3, with 17 bases in between. This CDR3 reads CSARDDLEQGYTGELFF. The part of the CDR3 DNA that was read is TGCAGTGCTAGAGATGACCTTGAGCAGGGATACACCGGGGAG.

By frequency, this clone is medium-sized. CDR3 amino acids: CASSMDSTSGNTIYF. The covered CDR3 bases are TGTGCCAGTAGTATGGACAGCACCTCTGGAAACACC. The rearrangement joins TRBV19 to TRBJ1-3; perhaps TRBD1 as D (6 bases). The CDR3 end is not reached by the read, which stops 3 residues before it; the germline J gene fills it in. V was pared by 3 bases and J by 0 bases, with 9 bases between. The CDR3 totals 15 residues. Looked up from germline, CDR1 is LNHDA and CDR2 is SQIVND (reference sequence).

Notes on this clone: The read finishes 3 residues shy of the CDR3 end, and the germline J gene is used to complete it. The chain carries TRBV27 and TRBJ2-5; 11 bases are shared with TRBD2. Germline V CDR1 and CDR2: MNHEY, SMNVEV (reference sequence). The CDR3 sequence is 16 residues long. V dropped 1 base and J dropped 5; count of bases not matched to a gene: 6. Partial CDR3 DNA: TGTGCCAGCAGTTTATGGTCTAGCGGGGGGCAGGAGACC. It codes for CASSLWSSGGQET. The whole CDR3 protein reads CASSLWSSGGQETQYF.

This clone is medium-sized by frequency. The read ends 3 residues shy of where the CDR3 ends; the end is completed using the germline J gene. The J gene is TRBJ1-2, the V gene TRBV28; D uncertain. Trimming left V 5 bases short and J 1 base short, with 11 bases between. This CDR3 comprises 14 residues. Germline loops: CDR1 MDHEN, CDR2 SYDVKM. The CDR3 reads CASSPSGFNYGYTF. The DNA read from the CDR3 is TGTGCCAGCAGTCCCAGCGGGTTTAACTATGGC.

By frequency, this clone registers medium-sized. Sequencing ends 3 residues short of the CDR3 end; the germline J gene provides the rest. The chain uses TRBV5-1 and TRBJ1-1; D remains unclear. The CDR3 runs to 15 residues. Trimming left V 0 bases short and J 2 bases short, with 11 bases between. CDR1 and CDR2 (germline): SGHRS, YFSETQ. The sequenced CDR3 bases are TGCGCCAGCAGCTTGGCCTATACCTCAAACACTGAA. The encoded protein is CASSLAYTSNTE. In full, the CDR3 reads CASSLAYTSNTEAFF.

Of note for this clone: The read terminates 3 residues ahead of where the CDR3 ends, so the germline J gene completes it. The chain combines TRBV7-6 with TRBJ1-2; 7 bases are shared with TRBD1. CDR1 SGHVS and CDR2 FNYEAQ come from the germline V gene. This CDR3 region has 14 residues. The CDR3 sequence: CASSPPDRAGDYTF. The sequenced part of the CDR3 DNA is TGTGCCAGCAGCCCCCCCGACAGGGCGGGCGAC.

Points on this clone: The read falls 3 residues short of the CDR3 end, and the missing part is taken from the germline J gene. This chain links TRBV9 with TRBJ2-3, with TRBD2 identical over 7 bases. Germline assignment: CDR1 SGDLS and CDR2 YYNGEE. The ends lost 0 bases at V and 4 bases at J; junction bases unmatched: 5. CDR3 length: 15 amino acids. The DNA read from the CDR3 is TGTGCCAGCAGCGTAGTCGGGGGGTACGCAGATACG. Its translation is CASSVVGGYADT. The full CDR3 sequence reads CASSVVGGYADTQYF.

Of note for this clone: From the germline J gene comes the end of the CDR3, since the read stops 3 residues before it. J is TRBJ1-1 and V is TRBV10-3, with D perhaps TRBD1 (6 bases). Per the germline V gene, CDR1 is ENHRY and CDR2 is SYGVKD. CDR3 size: 17 residues. The CDR3 protein is CAISESGGALAKNIAFF. Incomplete CDR3 DNA: TGTGCCATCAGTGAGTCTGGGGGCGCCTTAGCCAAAAACATT.